The T cell receptor (beta chain) described here comes from a study of cytomegalovirus exposure and HLA in healthy donors. The study's findings and limits: Most of the TCR beta V segments (in an earlier analysis) were productive either about 87% or about 30% of the time.

As concerns this clone: Its cognate antigen is unknown.

Donors in the study were healthy people who gave bone marrow. The junction had 6 bases not matched to a gene; V was cut back by 3 bases and J by 8 bases. There are 15 residues in the CDR3. The germline gives CDR1 MGHRA, CDR2 YSYEKL. It was with 60 Vbeta and 13 Jbeta primers that the PCR ran. Assay: immunoSEQ multiplex PCR; the TCRdb copy retains only in-frame clones and omits some. The sample includes 50,000 to 70,000 clones, more than 70% of them seen just once. The sequence derives from a male donor in good health and CMV-seronegative. The chain recombines TRBV4-1 with TRBJ1-4, with TRBD1 matching over 10 bases. Specimen: PBMCs. The CDR3 here is CASSQAGQGREKLFF. In DNA form, the CDR3 reads TGCGCCAGCAGCCAGGCGGGACAGGGGAGGGAAAAACTGTTTTTT.